This T cell receptor (beta chain) originates from a study of blood T cell repertoires in COVID-19. The wider study: T cells, B-cell-depleted T cells, or PBMCs provided the cDNA or gDNA that served as material.

In Seattle, patients joined the study during active infection and were tracked longitudinally. Authors' processing steps: Nucleated cell counts were estimated from reference gene primer amplification. Profiled with immunoSEQ multiplex PCR; TCRdb holds only in-frame clones, not every one. The D gene and trimming were derived from the DNA, and the V and J assignments and clone size from that table. This sample yields 90,000 or so clones, of which around nine tenths are seen a single time; approximately 20% belongs to the top ten. The sequenced sample was peripheral blood. The receptor was isolated from an older woman with COVID-19, enrolled during active disease.

This CDR3 is CASSVRQERIREAFF. CDR3 DNA: TGTGCCAGCAGTGTCCGACAGGAGCGTATCCGGGAAGCTTTCTTT. The V call is TRBV27, the J call TRBJ1-1, with a tentative D call TRBD1 (6 bases). CDR1 is MNHEY and CDR2 is SMNVEV in the germline V gene (reference sequence). CDR3 size: 15 residues. Trimming pared 5 bases from V and 8 bases from J, leaving 21 bases between.